This T cell receptor beta chain stems from a study of cytomegalovirus exposure and HLA in healthy donors. This PCR relied on a set of 60 Vbeta primers and 13 Jbeta primers. The data were produced by immunoSEQ multiplex PCR, yet TCRdb's version contains in-frame clones alone and is incomplete. The sample shows roughly 100,000 clones, roughly four fifths of them seen only once. The V gene's germline CDR1 is SGHAT and CDR2 FQNNGV. The CDR3 covers 17 residues. Trimming took 1 base from V and 3 from J, leaving 15 bases between them. The TCR was taken from a male donor in good health and CMV-seropositive. The V call is TRBV11-2, the J call TRBJ1-4; D call uncertain. Sequencing was done on a sample of PBMCs. CDR3 nucleotides: TGTGCCAGCAGCTTAGGCCCAGGTTGGGGAGCTAATGAAAAACTGTTTTTT. Its protein product is CASSLGPGWGANEKLFF.